These T cell receptor beta chains were read from a single sample in a study of T cells in Graves' hyperthyroidism and ophthalmopathy. A single record per CDR3 protein comes from TCRdb applying MiXCR to the multiplex PCR reads. The table shows about 640,000 distinct CDR3 sequences, with under 25% occurring only once. The sequenced sample was blood. The receptor source for this set is a young man with Graves' ophthalmopathy. Both conserved end residues are part of each CDR3. D genes are given only for firm matches. Only part of the rows carry a size: once, few, many, or a class if the clone is expanded.

CDR3nt	CDR3aa	j_gene	abundance	d_gene	v_gene	len
TGTGCCACCAGCAGGATTCGGGCCTCCAATCAGCCCCAGCATTTT	CATSRIRASNQPQHF	TRBJ1-5	many	-	TRBV15	15
TGTGCCAGCAGTCTGCACCCGGGTCCCTACGAGCAGTACTTC	CASSLHPGPYEQYF	TRBJ2-7	-	-	TRBV6-1	14
TGTGCCAGCAGCATAACTAGCGGGAAGTTCTTC	CASSITSGKFF	TRBJ2-1	few	TRBD2	TRBV7-2	11
TGTGCCAGCAGTTACGGAGGGCAGGGAGGCACTGAAGCTTTCTTT	CASSYGGQGGTEAFF	TRBJ1-1	many	-	TRBV6-6	15
TGTGCCAGCAGCCCGGGGACAGGGGTTTCCTACAATGAGCAGTTCTTC	CASSPGTGVSYNEQFF	TRBJ2-1	-	TRBD1	TRBV7-9	16
TGTGCCAGCAGATCCCCTAGTTTGGCCGAGCAGTACTTC	CASRSPSLAEQYF	TRBJ2-7	-	-	TRBV2	13
TGCGCCAGCAGCTCTATATTGTGGACAGATACGCAGTATTTT	CASSSILWTDTQYF	TRBJ2-3	many	-	TRBV5-1	14
TGTGCCAGCAGCCGGTGGACTGAAGCTTTCTTT	CASSRWTEAFF	TRBJ1-1	many	-	TRBV13	11
TGCGCCAGCAGCCCACTCTGGCGGTGGGAGTCCGACAATGAGCAGTTCTTC	CASSPLWRWESDNEQFF	TRBJ2-1	many	-	TRBV5-1	17
TGTGCCAGCAGCGTGACTGCGTGGGAGCAGTACTTC	CASSVTAWEQYF	TRBJ2-7	few	-	TRBV5-5	12
TGTGCCAGTCAGCACAAGCCCACCGGGGAGCTGTTTTTT	CASQHKPTGELFF	TRBJ2-2	-	-	TRBV19	13
TGTGCCAGCAGTGCCTCAGGGCAAGAGACCCAGTACTTC	CASSASGQETQYF	TRBJ2-5	many	-	TRBV2	13
TGTGCCAGCAGTTACCCGGTGGGGGGGGCGCTGGACTATGGCTACACCTTC	CASSYPVGGALDYGYTF	TRBJ1-2	-	-	TRBV6-5	17
TGTGCCAGCAGCCAAGGGACAGGCCTGTACCAAGAGACCCAGTACTTC	CASSQGTGLYQETQYF	TRBJ2-5	-	TRBD1	TRBV3-1	16
TGTGCCAGCAGCTTTTGGCCCTCGACTAGCGGGTCCTACGAGCAGTACTTC	CASSFWPSTSGSYEQYF	TRBJ2-7	-	TRBD2	TRBV11-2	17
TGTGCCAGCAGCTTCTCCGGGACTAGCGGGAGCACAGATACGCAGTATTTT	CASSFSGTSGSTDTQYF	TRBJ2-3	-	TRBD2	TRBV7-9	17
TGTGCCAGCAGCCGAATGACTAGCGGGAGTACGTACGAGCAGTACTTC	CASSRMTSGSTYEQYF	TRBJ2-7	many	TRBD2	TRBV11-2	16
TGCGCCAGCAGTCCTCCCCGCACGCAAGGGACCCAGTACTTC	CASSPPRTQGTQYF	TRBJ2-5	-	-	TRBV4-1	14
TGTGCCAGCAGTTCTCAGGGGAGCCCCACAGATACGCAGTATTTT	CASSSQGSPTDTQYF	TRBJ2-3	few	-	TRBV7-9	15
TGCAGCGTTGAATTTCAGGCTGCCGTCGGGGAAGCTTTCTTT	CSVEFQAAVGEAFF	TRBJ1-1	few	-	TRBV29-1	14